The clone carrying this T cell receptor (beta chain) came up a few times. This specimen comes from a study of tumour-infiltrating T cells in Burkitt lymphoma. TCRdb's copy holds only in-frame clones and misses some; the assay was immunoSEQ multiplex PCR. The sample has under 2,000 clones, around 19% seen once. This TCR was sampled from a human donor with diffuse large B-cell lymphoma. Material: tumor tissue.

The CDR3 reads CAWSRGGLAKNIQYF. The CDR3 bases are TGTGCCTGGAGCCGGGGCGGGTTAGCCAAAAACATTCAGTACTTC. This rearrangement joins TRBV30 to TRBJ2-4; D may be TRBD1 or TRBD2 (5 bases each). Germline-derived CDR1 and CDR2 are GTSNPN and SVGIG (reference sequence). This CDR3 has 15 amino acids. The V end lost 3 bases, the J end lost 0 bases, and 12 bases lay between the germline ends.